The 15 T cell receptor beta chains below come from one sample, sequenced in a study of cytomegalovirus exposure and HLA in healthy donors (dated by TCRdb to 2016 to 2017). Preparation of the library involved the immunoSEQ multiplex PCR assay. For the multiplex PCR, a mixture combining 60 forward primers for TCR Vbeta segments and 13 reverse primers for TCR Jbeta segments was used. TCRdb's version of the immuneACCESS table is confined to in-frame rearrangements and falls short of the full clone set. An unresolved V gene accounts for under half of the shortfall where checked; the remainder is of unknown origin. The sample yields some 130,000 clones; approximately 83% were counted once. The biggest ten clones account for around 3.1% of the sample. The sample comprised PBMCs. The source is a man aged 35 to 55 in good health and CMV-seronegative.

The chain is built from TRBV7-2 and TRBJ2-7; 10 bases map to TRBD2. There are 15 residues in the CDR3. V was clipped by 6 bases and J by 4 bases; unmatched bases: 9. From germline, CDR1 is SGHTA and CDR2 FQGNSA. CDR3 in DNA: TGTGCCAGCAGTGACAATAGCGGGGGGCAATACGAGCAGTACTTC. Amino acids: CASSDNSGGQYEQYF.

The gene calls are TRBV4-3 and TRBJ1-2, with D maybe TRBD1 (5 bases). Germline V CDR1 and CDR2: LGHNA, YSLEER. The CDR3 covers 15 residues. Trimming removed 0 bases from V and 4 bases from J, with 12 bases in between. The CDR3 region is CASSQDRGTSYGYTF. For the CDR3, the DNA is TGCGCCAGCAGCCAAGATAGGGGAACGAGCTATGGCTACACCTTC.

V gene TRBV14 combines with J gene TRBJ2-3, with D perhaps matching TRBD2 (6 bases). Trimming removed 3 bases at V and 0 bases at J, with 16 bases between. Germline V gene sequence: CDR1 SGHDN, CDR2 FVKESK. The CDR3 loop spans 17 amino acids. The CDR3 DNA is TGTGCCAGCAGCCACCGCTTGACGGGGGTTAGCACAGATACGCAGTATTTT. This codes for CASSHRLTGVSTDTQYF.

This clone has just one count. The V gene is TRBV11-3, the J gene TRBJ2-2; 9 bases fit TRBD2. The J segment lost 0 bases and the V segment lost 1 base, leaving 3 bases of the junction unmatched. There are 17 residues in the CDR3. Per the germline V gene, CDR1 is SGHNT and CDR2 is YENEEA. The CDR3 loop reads CASSLGVAGANTGELFF. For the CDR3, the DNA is TGTGCCAGCAGCTTAGGGGTAGCGGGGGCGAACACCGGGGAGCTGTTTTTT. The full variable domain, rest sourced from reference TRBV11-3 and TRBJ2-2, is EAGVVQSPRYKIIEKKQPVAFWCNPISGHNTLYWYLQNLGQGPELLIRYENEEAVDDSQLPKDRFSAERLKGVDSTLKIQPAELGDSAVYLCASSLGVAGANTGELFFGEGSRLTVL.

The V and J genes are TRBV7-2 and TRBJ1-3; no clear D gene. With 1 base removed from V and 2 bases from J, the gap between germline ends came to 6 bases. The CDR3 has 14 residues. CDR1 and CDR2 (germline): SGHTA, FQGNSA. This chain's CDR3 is CASSLVGAGNTIYF. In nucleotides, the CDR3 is TGTGCCAGCAGCTTAGTGGGAGCTGGAAACACCATATATTTT.

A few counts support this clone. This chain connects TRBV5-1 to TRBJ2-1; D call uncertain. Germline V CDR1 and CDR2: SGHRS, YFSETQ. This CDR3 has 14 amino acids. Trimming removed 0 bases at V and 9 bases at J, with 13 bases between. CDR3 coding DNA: TGCGCCAGCAGCTTGGCGCTCTCCCCAGGTGAGCAGTTCTTC. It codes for CASSLALSPGEQFF.

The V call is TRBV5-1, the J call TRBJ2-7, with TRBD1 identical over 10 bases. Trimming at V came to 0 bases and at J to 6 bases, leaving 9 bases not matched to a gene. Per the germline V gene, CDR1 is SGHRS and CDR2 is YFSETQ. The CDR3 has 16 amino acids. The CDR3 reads CASSLDTIGTGAEQYF. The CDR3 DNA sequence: TGCGCCAGCAGCTTGGATACTATTGGGACAGGGGCCGAGCAGTACTTC. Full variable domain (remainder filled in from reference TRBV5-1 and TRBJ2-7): KAGVTQTPRYLIKTRGQQVTLSCSPISGHRSVSWYQQTPGQGLQFLFEYFSETQRNKGNFPGRFSGRQFSNSRSEMNVSTLELGDSALYLCASSLDTIGTGAEQYFGPGTRLTVT.

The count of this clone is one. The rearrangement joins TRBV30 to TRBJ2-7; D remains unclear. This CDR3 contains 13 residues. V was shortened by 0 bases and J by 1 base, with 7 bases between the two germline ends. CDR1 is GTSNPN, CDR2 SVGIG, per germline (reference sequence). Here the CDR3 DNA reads TGTGCCTGGAGTGTAGACATATCCTACGAGCAGTACTTC. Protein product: CAWSVDISYEQYF.

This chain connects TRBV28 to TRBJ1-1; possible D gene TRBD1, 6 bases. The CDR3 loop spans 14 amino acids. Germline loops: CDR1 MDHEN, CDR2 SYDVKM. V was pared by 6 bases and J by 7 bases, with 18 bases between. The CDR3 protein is CASRSGGGFGEAFF. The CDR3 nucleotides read TGTGCCAGCAGGAGTGGGGGGGGCTTCGGTGAAGCTTTCTTT. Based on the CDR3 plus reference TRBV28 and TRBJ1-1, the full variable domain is DVKVTQSSRYLVKRTGEKVFLECVQDMDHENMFWYRQDPGLGLRLIYFSYDVKMKEKGDIPEGYSVSREKKERFSLILESASTNQTSMYLCASRSGGGFGEAFFGQGTRLTVV.

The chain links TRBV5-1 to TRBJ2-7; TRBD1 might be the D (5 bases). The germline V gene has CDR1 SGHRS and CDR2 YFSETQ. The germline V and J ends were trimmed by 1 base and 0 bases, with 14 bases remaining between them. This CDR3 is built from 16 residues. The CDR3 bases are TGCGCCAGCAGCTTGCGGACACCCCCGAGCTCCTACGAGCAGTACTTC. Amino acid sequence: CASSLRTPPSSYEQYF.

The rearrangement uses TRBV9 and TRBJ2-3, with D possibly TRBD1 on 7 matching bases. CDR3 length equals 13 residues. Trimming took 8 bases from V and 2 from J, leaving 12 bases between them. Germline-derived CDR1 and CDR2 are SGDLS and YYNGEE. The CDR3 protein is CASGGTDTDTQYF. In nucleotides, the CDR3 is TGTGCCAGTGGCGGGACAGACACAGATACGCAGTATTTT. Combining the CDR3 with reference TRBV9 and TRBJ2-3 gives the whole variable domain DSGVTQTPKHLITATGQRVTLRCSPRSGDLSVYWYQQSLDQGLQFLIQYYNGEERAKGNILERFSAQQFPDLHSELNLSSLELGDSALYFCASGGTDTDTQYFGPGTRLTVL.

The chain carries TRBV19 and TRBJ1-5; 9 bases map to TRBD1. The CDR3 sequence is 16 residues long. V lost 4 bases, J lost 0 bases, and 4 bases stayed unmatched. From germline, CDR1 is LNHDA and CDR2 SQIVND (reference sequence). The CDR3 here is CASSRPDRGSNQPQHF. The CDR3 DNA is TGTGCCAGTAGTAGACCGGACAGGGGTAGCAATCAGCCCCAGCATTTT. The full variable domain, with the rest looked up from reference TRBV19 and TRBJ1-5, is DGGITQSPKYLFRKEGQNVTLSCEQNLNHDAMYWYRQDPGQGLRLIYYSQIVNDFQKGDIAEGYSVSREKKESFPLTVTSAQKNPTAFYLCASSRPDRGSNQPQHFGDGTRLSIL.

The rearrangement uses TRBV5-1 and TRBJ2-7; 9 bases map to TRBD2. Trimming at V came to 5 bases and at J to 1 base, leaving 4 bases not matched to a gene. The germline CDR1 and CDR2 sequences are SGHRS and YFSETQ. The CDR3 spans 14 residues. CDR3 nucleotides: TGCGCCAGCAGTTCAGCGGGAGGTTCCTACGAGCAGTACTTC. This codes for CASSSAGGSYEQYF.

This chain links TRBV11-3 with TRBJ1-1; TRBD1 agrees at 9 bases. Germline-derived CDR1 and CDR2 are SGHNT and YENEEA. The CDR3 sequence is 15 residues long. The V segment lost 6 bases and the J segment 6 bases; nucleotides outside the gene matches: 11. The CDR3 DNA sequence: TGTGCCAGCAGAACGGGACAGGGTGTGAAGGCTGAAGCTTTCTTT. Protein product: CASRTGQGVKAEAFF.

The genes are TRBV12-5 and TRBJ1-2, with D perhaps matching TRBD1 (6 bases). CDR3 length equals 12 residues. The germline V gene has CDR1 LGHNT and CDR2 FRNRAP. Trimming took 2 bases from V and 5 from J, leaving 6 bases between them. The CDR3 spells CASGLRGYGYTF. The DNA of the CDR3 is TGTGCTAGTGGTTTGAGGGGGTATGGCTACACCTTC.